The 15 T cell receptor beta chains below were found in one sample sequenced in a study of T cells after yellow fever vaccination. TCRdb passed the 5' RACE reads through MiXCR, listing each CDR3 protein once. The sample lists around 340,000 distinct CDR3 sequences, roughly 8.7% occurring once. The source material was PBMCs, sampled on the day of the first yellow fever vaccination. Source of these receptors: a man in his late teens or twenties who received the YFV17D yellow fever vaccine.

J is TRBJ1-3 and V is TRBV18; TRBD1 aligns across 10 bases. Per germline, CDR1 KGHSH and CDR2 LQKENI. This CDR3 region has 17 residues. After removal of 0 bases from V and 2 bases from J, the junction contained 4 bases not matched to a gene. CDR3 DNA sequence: TGTGCCAGCTCACCACCCGGGACAGGGGCTCCTGGAAACACCATATATTTT. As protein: CASSPPGTGAPGNTIYF.

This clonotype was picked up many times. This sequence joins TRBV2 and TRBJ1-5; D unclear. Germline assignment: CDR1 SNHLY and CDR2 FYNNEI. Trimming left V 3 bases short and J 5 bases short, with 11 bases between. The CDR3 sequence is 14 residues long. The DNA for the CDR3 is TGTGCCAGCAGTGACATAGGAGGAGATCAGCCCCAGCATTTT. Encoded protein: CASSDIGGDQPQHF.

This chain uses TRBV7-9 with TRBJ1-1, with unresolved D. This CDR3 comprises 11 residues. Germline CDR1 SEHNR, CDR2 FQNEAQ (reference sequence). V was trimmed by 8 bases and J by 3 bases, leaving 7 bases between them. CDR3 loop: CASDSDTEAFF. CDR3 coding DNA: TGTGCCAGCGACTCGGACACTGAAGCTTTCTTT.

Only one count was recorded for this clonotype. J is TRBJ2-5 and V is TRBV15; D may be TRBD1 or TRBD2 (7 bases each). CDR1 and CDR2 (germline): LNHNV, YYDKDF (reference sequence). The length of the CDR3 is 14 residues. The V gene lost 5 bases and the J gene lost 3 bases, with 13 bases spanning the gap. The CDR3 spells CATSPGGGEETQYF. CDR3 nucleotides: TGTGCCACCAGCCCAGGGGGGGGGGAAGAGACCCAGTACTTC.

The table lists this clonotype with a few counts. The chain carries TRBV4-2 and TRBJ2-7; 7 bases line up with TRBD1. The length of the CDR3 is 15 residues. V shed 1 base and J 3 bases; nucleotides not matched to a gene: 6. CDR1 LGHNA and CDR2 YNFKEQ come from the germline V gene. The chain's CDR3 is CASSQVGTEHYEQYF. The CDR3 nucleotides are TGTGCCAGCAGCCAAGTAGGGACAGAACACTACGAGCAGTACTTC.

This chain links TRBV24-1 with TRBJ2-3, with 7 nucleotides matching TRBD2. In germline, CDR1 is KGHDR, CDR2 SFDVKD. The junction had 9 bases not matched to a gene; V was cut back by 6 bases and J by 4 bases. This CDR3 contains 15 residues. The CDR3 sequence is CATSTGGRGPDTQYF. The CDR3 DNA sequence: TGTGCCACCAGTACCGGAGGGAGGGGCCCAGATACGCAGTATTTT.

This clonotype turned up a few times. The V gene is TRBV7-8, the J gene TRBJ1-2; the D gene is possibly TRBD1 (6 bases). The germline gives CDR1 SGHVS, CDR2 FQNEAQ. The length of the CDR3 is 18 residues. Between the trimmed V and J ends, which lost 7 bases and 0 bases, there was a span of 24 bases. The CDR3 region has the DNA TGTGCCAGCACTCCGTACAGGGCTCACATAAGAGCTAACTATGGCTACACCTTC. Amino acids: CASTPYRAHIRANYGYTF.

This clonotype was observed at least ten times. This chain's CDR3 is CASSLYAPGSYEQYF. The DNA for the CDR3 is TGTGCCAGCAGTTTATACGCCCCAGGGTCCTACGAGCAGTACTTC. The rearrangement links TRBV28 to TRBJ2-7; tentative D call: TRBD1 (5 bases). This CDR3 contains 15 residues. CDR1 and CDR2 (germline): MDHEN, SYDVKM. Trimming pared 1 base from V and 1 base from J, leaving 11 bases between.

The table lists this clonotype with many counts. The CDR3 loop reads CSARPSGAYEQYV. For the CDR3, the DNA is TGCAGTGCTAGACCTAGCGGGGCCTACGAGCAGTACGTC. This chain links TRBV20-1 with TRBJ2-7; 9 bases are a match to TRBD2. V trimming: 2 bases; J trimming: 2 bases; junction bases outside the gene matches: 1. Per germline, CDR1 DFQATT and CDR2 SNEGSKA (reference sequence). This CDR3 has 13 amino acids.

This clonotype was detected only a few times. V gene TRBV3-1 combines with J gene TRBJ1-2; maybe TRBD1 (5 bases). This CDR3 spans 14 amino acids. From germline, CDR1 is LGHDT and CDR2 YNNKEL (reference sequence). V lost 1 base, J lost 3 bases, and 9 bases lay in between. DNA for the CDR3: TGTGCCAGCAGCCAAGGGGACGGCGACTATGGCTACACCTTC. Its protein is CASSQGDGDYGYTF.

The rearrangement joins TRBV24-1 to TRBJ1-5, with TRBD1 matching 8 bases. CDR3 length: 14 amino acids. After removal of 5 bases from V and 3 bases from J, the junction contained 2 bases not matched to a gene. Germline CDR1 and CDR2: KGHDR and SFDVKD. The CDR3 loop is CATSATGDNQPQHF. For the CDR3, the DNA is TGTGCCACCAGTGCGACAGGGGACAATCAGCCCCAGCATTTT.

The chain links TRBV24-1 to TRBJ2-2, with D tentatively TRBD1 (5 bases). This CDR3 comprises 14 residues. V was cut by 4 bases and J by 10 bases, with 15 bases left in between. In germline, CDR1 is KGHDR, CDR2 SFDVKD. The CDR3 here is CATSEAGAREELFF. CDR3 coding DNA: TGTGCCACCAGTGAGGCTGGGGCCCGAGAGGAGCTGTTTTTT.

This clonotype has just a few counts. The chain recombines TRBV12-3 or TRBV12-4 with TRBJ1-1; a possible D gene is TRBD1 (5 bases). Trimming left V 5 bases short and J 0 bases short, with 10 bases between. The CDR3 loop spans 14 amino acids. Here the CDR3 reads CASSDRGLNTEAFF. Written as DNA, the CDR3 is TGTGCCAGCAGTGACCGGGGCCTGAACACTGAAGCTTTCTTT.

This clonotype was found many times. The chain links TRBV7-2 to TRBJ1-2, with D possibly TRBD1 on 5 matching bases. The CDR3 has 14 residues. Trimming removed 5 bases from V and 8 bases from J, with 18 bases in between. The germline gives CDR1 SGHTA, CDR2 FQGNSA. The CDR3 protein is CASSPGAESRGYTF. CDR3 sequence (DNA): TGTGCCAGCAGCCCCGGGGCTGAAAGTCGGGGCTACACCTTC.

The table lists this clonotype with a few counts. In DNA, the CDR3 is TGTGCCACCAGCAGAGAAGCAGATACGCAGTATTTT. Translated: CATSREADTQYF. J is TRBJ2-3 and V is TRBV15, with unresolved D. The germline CDR1 and CDR2 sequences are LNHNV and YYDKDF (reference sequence). V was trimmed by 0 bases and J by 4 bases, leaving 2 bases between them. The CDR3 consists of 12 residues.